This TCR beta chain is drawn from a study of cytomegalovirus exposure and HLA in healthy donors. Background on the study: Of the donors genotyped, approximately 400 in all, 75% to 85% fell in the Caucasian-associated ancestry cluster. Study results and caveats: In a later analysis, CMV-associated beta chains were mostly HLA-associated, it appeared.

The CDR3 covers 15 residues. V dropped 0 bases and J dropped 2 bases, with 10 bases sitting between them. Per germline, CDR1 MNHNY and CDR2 SVGAGI (reference sequence). The PCR used 60 Vbeta and 13 Jbeta primers. The data were produced by immunoSEQ multiplex PCR, yet TCRdb's version contains in-frame clones alone and is incomplete. This table holds hundreds of thousands of clones, 85% to 90% found once. Comment on this clone: No antigen is known for it.

The sample comprised PBMCs. The clonotype comes from a woman aged 18-29 years in good health and CMV-seronegative. V usage is TRBV6-6 and J usage is TRBJ1-1; D possibly corresponds to TRBD1 (6 bases). The DNA of the CDR3 is TGTGCCAGCAGTTACTCGAGGACAGCTAACACTGAAGCTTTCTTT. It encodes CASSYSRTANTEAFF.